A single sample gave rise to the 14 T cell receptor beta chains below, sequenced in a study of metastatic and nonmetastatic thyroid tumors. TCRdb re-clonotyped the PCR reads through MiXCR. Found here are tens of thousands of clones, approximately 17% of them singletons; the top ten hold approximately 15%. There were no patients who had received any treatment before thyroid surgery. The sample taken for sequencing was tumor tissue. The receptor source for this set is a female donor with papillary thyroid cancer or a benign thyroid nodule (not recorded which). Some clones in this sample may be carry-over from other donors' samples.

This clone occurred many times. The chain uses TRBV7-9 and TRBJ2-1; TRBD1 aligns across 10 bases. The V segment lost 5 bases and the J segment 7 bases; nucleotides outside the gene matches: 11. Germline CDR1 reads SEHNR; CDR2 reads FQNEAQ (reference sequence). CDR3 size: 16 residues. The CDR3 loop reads CASSDRDRGSGNEQFF. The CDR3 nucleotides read TGTGCCAGCAGCGACCGGGACAGGGGTTCTGGAAATGAGCAGTTCTTC. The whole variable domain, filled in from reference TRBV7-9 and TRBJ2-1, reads DTGVSQNPRHKITKRGQNVTFRCDPISEHNRLYWYRQTLGQGPEFLTYFQNEAQLEKSRLLSDRFSAERPKGSFSTLEIQRTEQGDSAMYLCASSDRDRGSGNEQFFGPGTRLTVL.

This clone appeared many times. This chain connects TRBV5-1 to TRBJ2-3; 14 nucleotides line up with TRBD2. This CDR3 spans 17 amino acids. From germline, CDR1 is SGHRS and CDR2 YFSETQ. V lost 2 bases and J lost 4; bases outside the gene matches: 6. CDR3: CASSFSTSGRAPDTQYF. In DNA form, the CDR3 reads TGCGCCAGCAGCTTCTCGACTAGCGGGAGGGCCCCAGATACGCAGTATTTT.

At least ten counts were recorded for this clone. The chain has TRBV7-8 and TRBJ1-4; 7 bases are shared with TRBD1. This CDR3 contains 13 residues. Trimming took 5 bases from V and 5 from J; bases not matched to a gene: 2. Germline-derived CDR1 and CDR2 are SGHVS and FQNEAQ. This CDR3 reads CASSVDRNEKLFF. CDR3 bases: TGTGCCAGCAGCGTGGACAGGAATGAAAAACTGTTTTTT.

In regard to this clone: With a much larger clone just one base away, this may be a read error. The CDR3 DNA reads as TGCGCCAGCAGCGCCCACTCTCCTAGCGGGAGTTCTTACACCGGGGAGCTGTTTTTT. It yields the protein CASSAHSPSGSSYTGELFF. The V gene is TRBV5-1, the J gene TRBJ2-2, with 10 bases that match TRBD2. CDR3 length: 19 residues. V was pared by 4 bases and J by 3 bases, with 15 bases of the junction left unmatched. Germline V gene lookup returns CDR1 SGHRS and CDR2 YFSETQ.

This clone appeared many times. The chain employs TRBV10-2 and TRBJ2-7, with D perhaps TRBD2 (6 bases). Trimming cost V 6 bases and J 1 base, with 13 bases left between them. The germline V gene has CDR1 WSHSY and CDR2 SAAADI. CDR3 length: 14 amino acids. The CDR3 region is CASRHPGDSYEQYF. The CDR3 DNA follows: TGCGCCAGCAGGCACCCGGGGGATTCCTACGAGCAGTACTTC.

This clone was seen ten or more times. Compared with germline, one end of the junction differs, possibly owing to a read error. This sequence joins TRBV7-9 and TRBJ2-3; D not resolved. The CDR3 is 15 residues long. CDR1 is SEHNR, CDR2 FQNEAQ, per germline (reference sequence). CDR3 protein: CASSQPAEDTDTQYF. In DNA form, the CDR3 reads TGTGCAAGCAGCCAACCCGCGGAAGACACAGATACGCAGTATTTT.

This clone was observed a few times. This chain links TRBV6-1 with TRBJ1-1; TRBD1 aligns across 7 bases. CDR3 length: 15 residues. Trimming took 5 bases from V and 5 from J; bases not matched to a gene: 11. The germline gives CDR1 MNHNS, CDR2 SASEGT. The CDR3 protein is CASSSGQLGETEAFF. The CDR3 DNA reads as TGTGCCAGCAGTTCGGGACAGTTGGGAGAGACTGAAGCTTTCTTT.

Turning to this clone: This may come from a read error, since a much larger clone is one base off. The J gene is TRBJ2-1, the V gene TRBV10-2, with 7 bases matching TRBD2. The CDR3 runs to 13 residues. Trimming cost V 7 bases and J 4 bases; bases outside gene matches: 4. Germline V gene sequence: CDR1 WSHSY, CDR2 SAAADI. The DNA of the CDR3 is TGCGCCAGCACAGGGACTATATACAATGAGCAGTTCTTC. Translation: CASTGTIYNEQFF.

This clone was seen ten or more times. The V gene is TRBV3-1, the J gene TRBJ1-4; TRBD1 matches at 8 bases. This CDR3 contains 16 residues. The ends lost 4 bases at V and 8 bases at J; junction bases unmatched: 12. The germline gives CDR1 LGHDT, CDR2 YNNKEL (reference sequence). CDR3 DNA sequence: TGTGCCAGCAGCCCGAGGGGCGGGACAGGTTACGAAAAACTGTTTTTT. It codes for CASSPRGGTGYEKLFF.

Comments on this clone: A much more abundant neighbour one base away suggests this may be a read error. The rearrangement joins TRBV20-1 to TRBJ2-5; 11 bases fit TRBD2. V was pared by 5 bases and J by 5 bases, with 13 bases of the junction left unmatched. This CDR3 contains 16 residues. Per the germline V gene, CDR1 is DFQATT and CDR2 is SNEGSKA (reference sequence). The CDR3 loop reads CSAPRTSGRDLETQYF. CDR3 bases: TGCAGTGCTCCCCGGACTAGCGGGCGGGACTTGGAGACCCAGTACTTC.

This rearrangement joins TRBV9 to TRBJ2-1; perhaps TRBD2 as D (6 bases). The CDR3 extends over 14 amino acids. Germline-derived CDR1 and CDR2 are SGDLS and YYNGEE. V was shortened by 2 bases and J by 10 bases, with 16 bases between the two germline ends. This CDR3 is CASSVPPTGGEQFF. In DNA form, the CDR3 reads TGTGCCAGCAGCGTGCCACCCACTGGGGGGGAGCAGTTCTTC.

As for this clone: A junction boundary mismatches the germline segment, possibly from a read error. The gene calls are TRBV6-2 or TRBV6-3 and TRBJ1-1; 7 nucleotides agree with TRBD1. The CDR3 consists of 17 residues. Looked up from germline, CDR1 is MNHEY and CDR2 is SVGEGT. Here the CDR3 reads CASIYLRTGWGNAESFF. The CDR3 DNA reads TGTGCCAGCATTTACCTACGGACAGGTTGGGGGAACGCTGAATCTTTCTTT.

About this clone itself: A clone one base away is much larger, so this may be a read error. Here the CDR3 DNA reads TGTGCCATCAAGGGACAGGTCAATGAAAAACTGTTTTTT. Encoded protein: CAIKGQVNEKLFF. This chain links TRBV10-3 with TRBJ1-4; 8 nucleotides agree with TRBD1. J was trimmed by 5 bases and V by 7 bases; bases with no gene match: 3. The CDR3 has 13 amino acids. Germline loops: CDR1 ENHRY, CDR2 SYGVKD.

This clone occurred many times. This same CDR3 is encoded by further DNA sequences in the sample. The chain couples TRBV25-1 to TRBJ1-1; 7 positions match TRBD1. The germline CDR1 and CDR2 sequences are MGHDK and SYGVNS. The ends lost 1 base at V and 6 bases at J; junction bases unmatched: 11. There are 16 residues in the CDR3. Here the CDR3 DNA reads TGTGCCAGCAGTGAATCAGGGGGGACTACATTGGCTGAAGCTTTCTTT. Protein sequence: CASSESGGTTLAEAFF.